This entry lists 18 T cell receptor beta chains sequenced from one sample in a study of T cell repertoires in cytomegalovirus infection. No antigens are known for them. TCRdb fed the reads into MiXCR, producing one record per CDR3 protein. The top ten clones hold 40% to 60% of a sample with about 570,000 distinct CDR3 sequences, around two fifths of them seen once. Sequences were derived from cultured PBMCs, sampled from culture after CMV antigen stimulation. The receptors originated from a human donor in good health (CMV status not recorded). Some clones in this sample may be carry-over from other donors' samples.

The chain carries TRBV30 and TRBJ1-1, with D maybe TRBD1 (5 bases). The ends were cut back, 3 bases at V and 3 bases at J, with 17 bases in the middle. This CDR3 has 15 amino acids. Per the germline V gene, CDR1 is GTSNPN and CDR2 is SVGIG (reference sequence). The DNA for the CDR3 is TGTGCCTGGAGACCGAGGGGACTGCGGGACACTGAAGCTTTCTTT. As protein: CAWRPRGLRDTEAFF.

The V and J genes are TRBV12-3 or TRBV12-4 and TRBJ1-4; possible D gene TRBD1, 5 bases. V lost 6 bases and J lost 5, with 13 bases in between. The CDR3 totals 14 residues. The CDR3 sequence: CASSLRWGNEKLFF. CDR3 in DNA: TGTGCCAGCAGCCTTCGGTGGGGGAATGAAAAACTGTTTTTT.

The table lists this clonotype with a few counts. V gene TRBV7-6 combines with J gene TRBJ2-6, with D uncertain. V gave up 1 base and J gave up 2 bases, with 12 bases separating them. Germline CDR1 SGHVS, CDR2 FNYEAQ. The CDR3 is 17 amino acids. The DNA for the CDR3 is TGTGCCAGCAGCTTAGGATTAGGAAGGACTGGGGCCAACGTCCTGACTTTC. This gives the protein CASSLGLGRTGANVLTF.

The J gene is TRBJ1-2, the V gene TRBV4-1; no clear D gene. Germline CDR1 MGHRA, CDR2 YSYEKL. The CDR3 has 15 amino acids. Trimming shortened V by 0 bases and J by 7 bases, and 15 bases separated the two germline ends. CDR3 loop: CASSQDPGDAVGYTF. The CDR3, as DNA: TGCGCCAGCAGCCAAGATCCGGGAGATGCGGTTGGCTACACCTTC.

The gene calls are TRBV7-2 and TRBJ2-2; D tentatively fits TRBD1 or TRBD2 (5 bases each). The CDR3 is 16 residues long. Germline CDR1 and CDR2: SGHTA and FQGNSA. Trimming left V 2 bases short and J 6 bases short, with 16 bases between. The CDR3 DNA reads as TGTGCCAGCAGCTTACGCTCCGGGACCCCCTCCGGGGAGCTGTTTTTT. Protein product: CASSLRSGTPSGELFF.

The chain recombines TRBV20-1 with TRBJ2-2; D unclear. This CDR3 has 14 residues. V shed 6 bases and J shed 4 bases, with 15 bases lying between them. Looked up from germline, CDR1 is DFQATT and CDR2 is SNEGSKA (reference sequence). CDR3 sequence (DNA): TGCAGTGCCATCAGCTCGTCGGGCACCGGGGAGCTGTTTTTT. This codes for CSAISSSGTGELFF.

The CDR3 protein is CASSLAGRYRGYTF. The CDR3 nucleotides read TGTGCCAGCAGCCTCGCAGGCCGTTATAGAGGCTACACCTTC. V is TRBV7-6 and J is TRBJ1-2; D not resolved. The germline V gene encodes CDR1 SGHVS and CDR2 FNYEAQ. This CDR3 has 14 residues. V lost 5 bases to trimming and J lost 8 bases, with 18 bases between them.

This clonotype was recorded a few times. The chain uses TRBV7-2 and TRBJ2-7; 7 positions agree with TRBD2. Germline CDR1 reads SGHTA; CDR2 reads FQGNSA. V dropped 2 bases and J dropped 6; count of bases not matched to a gene: 4. This CDR3 comprises 13 residues. The CDR3 loop reads CASSLRRGSEQYF. CDR3 DNA: TGTGCCAGCAGCTTAAGGCGGGGGTCCGAGCAGTACTTC.

Only a few counts were recorded for this clonotype. The genes are TRBV7-9 and TRBJ1-6; D not certain. CDR3 size: 14 residues. V lost 6 bases, J lost 5 bases, and 11 bases lay in between. The germline V gene encodes CDR1 SEHNR and CDR2 FQNEAQ (reference sequence). DNA of the CDR3: TGTGCCAGCAGTCCCAAGGATCATAATTCACCCCTCCACTTT. Amino acids: CASSPKDHNSPLHF.

This clonotype was seen only a few times. The V call is TRBV18, the J call TRBJ1-5, with a possible D match to TRBD1 (5 bases). V lost 3 bases to trimming and J lost 5 bases, with 14 bases between them. CDR1 and CDR2 from the germline V gene are KGHSH and LQKENI. This CDR3 contains 15 residues. The CDR3: CASSPAGDPDQPQHF. As DNA, the CDR3 is TGTGCCAGCTCACCGGCGGGGGACCCCGATCAGCCCCAGCATTTT.

The chain combines TRBV7-2 with TRBJ2-3, with TRBD2 matching 8 bases. The CDR3 runs to 16 residues. Trimming at V came to 2 bases and at J to 9 bases, leaving 13 bases not matched to a gene. The germline gives CDR1 SGHTA, CDR2 FQGNSA. CDR3 residues: CASSLSGTSKRSTQYF. The DNA of the CDR3 is TGTGCCAGCAGCTTATCGGGGACTAGTAAAAGATCCACGCAGTATTTT.

The genes are TRBV2 and TRBJ2-6; D gene unclear. CDR1 SNHLY and CDR2 FYNNEI come from the germline V gene. The length of the CDR3 is 14 residues. V shed 7 bases and J shed 4 bases, with 11 bases lying between them. CDR3 sequence: CASKRVAGANVLTF. For the CDR3, the DNA is TGTGCCAGCAAAAGGGTCGCCGGGGCCAACGTCCTGACTTTC.

This clonotype was found a few times. The chain joins TRBV6-1 to TRBJ1-1; D unclear. Germline V gene sequence: CDR1 MNHNS, CDR2 SASEGT. The CDR3 totals 13 residues. The V and J ends lost 2 bases and 4 bases respectively, with 8 bases between them. The DNA for the CDR3 is TGTGCCAGCAGTGAATCAGGAATCACTGAAGCTTTCTTT. This gives the protein CASSESGITEAFF.

The rearrangement links TRBV12-3 or TRBV12-4 to TRBJ2-7; 7 nucleotides line up with TRBD1. The length of the CDR3 is 15 residues. The V gene end was trimmed by 7 bases and the J gene end by 6 bases; junction bases not matched to a gene: 15. The CDR3 nucleotides read TGTGCCAGCACCGTAGTCCCCGGGACAGACGGCGAGCAGTACTTC. The encoded protein is CASTVVPGTDGEQYF.

This clonotype has just a few counts. DNA of the CDR3: TGTGCCAGCAGGGGGGACCAGAGCACTGAAGCTTTCTTT. Its protein product is CASRGDQSTEAFF. The chain is built from TRBV6-1 and TRBJ1-1; weak D call: TRBD1 (5 bases). Trimming cost V 6 bases and J 4 bases, with 12 bases left between them. Per the germline V gene, CDR1 is MNHNS and CDR2 is SASEGT. The CDR3 sequence is 13 residues long.

The gene calls are TRBV4-1 and TRBJ2-1; possible D gene TRBD2, 6 bases. The CDR3 extends over 12 amino acids. CDR1 and CDR2 (germline): MGHRA, YSYEKL. The V end was cut by 0 bases, the J end by 16 bases, with 13 bases between. CDR3 coding DNA: TGCGCCAGCAGCCAAGATTTGGGACTCTATTTCTTC. As protein: CASSQDLGLYFF.

The chain has TRBV6-5 and TRBJ1-4; tentatively, D is TRBD1 (5 bases). Deletions cut 5 bases from V and 7 bases from J, with 20 bases between. CDR3 length: 16 amino acids. CDR1 and CDR2 from the germline V gene are MNHEY and SVGAGI. Here the CDR3 reads CASSSLRGARGEKLFF. Written as DNA, the CDR3 is TGTGCCAGCAGTAGTTTAAGGGGCGCTAGGGGTGAAAAACTGTTTTTT.

The rearrangement links TRBV6-2 or TRBV6-3 to TRBJ1-1; D is undetermined. Germline CDR1 and CDR2: MNHEY and SVGEGT. There are 12 residues in the CDR3. V dropped 6 bases and J dropped 5 bases, with 10 bases sitting between them. CDR3 DNA sequence: TGTGCCAGCAGAGCCCGGCGAACTGAAGCTTTCTTT. Its translation is CASRARRTEAFF.